The rows below give T cell receptor beta chains drawn from one sample of a study of blood T cell repertoires in COVID-19. Here immunoSEQ multiplex PCR was the method, and the copy in TCRdb shows in-frame clones only, minus some. This table has approximately 180,000 clones, 75% to 80% appearing once. Sample: peripheral blood. The receptor set was obtained from a woman aged 70-85 years with acute or convalescent COVID-19. Both conserved end residues are part of each CDR3. Each record gives: V gene, D gene, clone size, J gene, CDR3 protein, CDR3 DNA. The D gene is left open where the match is weak. Clone size is given for some rows only: seen once, a few or many times, or a class if the clone is expanded.

TRBV20-1,NA,NA,TRBJ2-5,CSAQYQETQYF,TGCAGTGCCCAGTACCAAGAGACCCAGTACTTC
TRBV29-1,TRBD1,NA,TRBJ2-2,CSVLQGARGELFF,TGCAGCGTCCTACAGGGGGCGCGTGGGGAGCTGTTTTTT
TRBV5-1,NA,NA,TRBJ1-1,CASSLGGGVTEAFF,TGCGCCAGCAGCCTCGGTGGCGGGGTGACTGAAGCTTTCTTT
TRBV18,NA,NA,TRBJ2-6,CASSPPAQGLGGANVLTF,TGTGCCAGCTCACCACCGGCACAGGGTCTCGGTGGGGCCAACGTCCTGACTTTC
TRBV6-2/TRBV6-3,NA,NA,TRBJ2-1,CASSYVPDRESGKQFF,TGTGCCAGCAGTTACGTTCCGGACAGAGAGAGCGGCAAGCAGTTCTTC
TRBV27,NA,NA,TRBJ2-3,CASSREPAVPDTQYF,TGTGCCAGCAGCAGGGAACCCGCAGTGCCAGATACGCAGTATTTT
TRBV19,NA,NA,TRBJ1-2,CASSHLGGNYGYTF,TGTGCCAGTTCTCATTTAGGAGGGAACTATGGCTACACCTTC
TRBV18,NA,NA,TRBJ2-6,CASSLGQSGANVLTF,TGTGCCAGCTCACTGGGACAATCAGGGGCCAACGTCCTGACTTTC
TRBV30,NA,NA,TRBJ2-3,CAWSVREQSTDTQYF,TGTGCCTGGAGTGTACGCGAACAGAGTACAGATACGCAGTATTTT
TRBV5-1,TRBD1,NA,TRBJ2-7,CASSVDRGLYEQYF,TGCGCCAGCAGCGTGGACAGGGGTCTTTACGAGCAGTACTTC
TRBV30,TRBD2,NA,TRBJ2-7,CAWSVPTLREALIYEQYF,TGTGCCTGGAGTGTCCCAACGTTGCGGGAGGCGCTGATTTACGAGCAGTACTTC
TRBV2,TRBD2,NA,TRBJ2-1,CASRKGTSGSNEQFF,TGTGCCAGCAGAAAAGGGACTAGCGGGAGCAATGAGCAGTTCTTC
TRBV7-9,NA,NA,TRBJ1-5,CASRRADQPQHF,TGTGCCAGCCGTCGCGCCGATCAGCCCCAGCATTTT
TRBV3-1/TRBV3-2,TRBD1,once,TRBJ1-4,CASSQGGQLANEKLFF,TGTGCCAGCAGCCAGGGGGGACAGCTAGCTAATGAAAAACTGTTTTTT
TRBV5-1,NA,NA,TRBJ2-3,CASSLTAGQGGDTQYF,TGCGCCAGCAGCCTCACAGCAGGGCAGGGTGGAGATACGCAGTATTTT
TRBV5-8,TRBD2,NA,TRBJ2-5,CASTVGLAGIQETQYF,TGTGCCAGCACCGTAGGACTAGCGGGGATACAAGAGACCCAGTACTTC
TRBV7-9,NA,NA,TRBJ2-5,CASSPTGTGGETQYF,TGTGCCAGCAGCCCCACCGGGACTGGAGGAGAGACCCAGTACTTC
TRBV2,TRBD1,NA,TRBJ2-7,CASRRIRDRVYEQYF,TGTGCCAGCAGAAGGATCCGGGACAGGGTCTACGAGCAGTACTTC
TRBV19,TRBD2,NA,TRBJ2-2,CASSIPGTNYGTGELFF,TGTGCCAGTAGCATACCAGGGACTAATTATGGCACCGGGGAGCTGTTTTTT
TRBV19,NA,few,TRBJ1-4,CASSIPFSEKLFF,TGTGCCAGTAGTATTCCCTTCAGTGAAAAACTGTTTTTT
TRBV7-9,TRBD1,NA,TRBJ2-1,CASSPRASTGSAYNEQFF,TGTGCCAGCAGCCCGCGTGCTTCGACAGGGTCGGCCTACAATGAGCAGTTCTTC
TRBV5-1,NA,NA,TRBJ2-1,CASSTGSGRGRNEQFF,TGCGCCAGCAGCACGGGGTCCGGCAGGGGACGCAATGAGCAGTTCTTC
TRBV5-1,TRBD2,NA,TRBJ2-4,CASSRTSGSQTENIQYF,TGCGCCAGCAGCAGGACTAGCGGAAGCCAAACGGAAAACATTCAGTACTTC
TRBV5-1,NA,NA,TRBJ1-3,CASSLDGAGNTIYF,TGCGCCAGCAGCTTGGATGGGGCAGGAAACACCATATATTTT
TRBV6-5,NA,NA,TRBJ2-7,CASSYSIDTGYEYF,TGTGCCAGCAGTTACTCGATAGATACAGGGTATGAGTACTTC
TRBV18,TRBD2,NA,TRBJ2-7,CASSPSGRAIEQYF,TGTGCCAGCTCTCCGAGCGGGAGGGCGATCGAGCAGTACTTC
TRBV3-1/TRBV3-2,NA,NA,TRBJ1-2,CASSQDSRGGGYTF,TGTGCCAGCAGCCAAGATAGCAGGGGCGGTGGCTACACCTTC
TRBV3-1/TRBV3-2,TRBD1,NA,TRBJ2-4,CASSRQGTNIQYF,TGTGCCAGCAGCCGACAGGGTACAAACATTCAGTACTTC
TRBV7-2,NA,NA,TRBJ2-2,CASSLDHSLNTGELFF,TGTGCCAGCAGCCTAGACCATTCACTAAACACCGGGGAGCTGTTTTTT
TRBV2,NA,NA,TRBJ2-7,CASSGGREQYF,TGTGCCAGCAGTGGGGGGCGGGAGCAGTACTTC
TRBV4-1,TRBD1,NA,TRBJ1-1,CASSEQGTEAFF,TGCGCCAGCAGCGAACAGGGGACTGAAGCTTTCTTT